A single T cell receptor beta chain is shown here with its context. The CDR3 totals 17 residues. Germline-derived CDR1 and CDR2 are MDHEN and SYDVKM. V shed 5 bases and J 1 base; nucleotides not matched to a gene: 11. The data stem from a study of cytomegalovirus exposure and HLA in healthy donors. With 60 Vbeta and 13 Jbeta primers, the PCR was carried out. Clones were sequenced by immunoSEQ multiplex PCR, and TCRdb holds only the in-frame ones, with some missing. The data show some 180,000 clones, with 81% seen just once and roughly 3.2% held by the top ten. The V call is TRBV28, the J call TRBJ2-1; 7 nucleotides match TRBD1. The TCR was taken from a man aged 35 to 55 in good health and CMV-seropositive. The sequenced sample consisted of PBMCs. CDR3 sequence (DNA): TGTGCCAGCAGTGGAAAAACTAGGGGACAGTCCTACAATGAGCAGTTCTTC. It codes for CASSGKTRGQSYNEQFF.